The 4 T cell receptor beta chains reported below all come from one sample, sequenced in a study of Ad26.COV2.S vaccination and SARS-CoV-2 variants. The data were produced by immunoSEQ multiplex PCR, yet TCRdb's version contains in-frame clones alone and is incomplete. The repertoire holds 300,000 to 500,000 clones, with less than 90% as singletons. Treatment defined: approximately 18 received Ad26.COV2.S at low or high dose, single or two shots; several received placebo; per-sample allocation not given. After the first vaccine or placebo injection, samples were drawn on day 63. The sample here was peripheral blood, taken in a trial of Ad26.COV2.S vaccine versus placebo. These receptors all stem from a person aged 18-60 years who received the Ad26.COV2.S COVID-19 vaccine or a placebo.

The CDR3 loop reads CASSEWTGGGYTF. The DNA for the CDR3 is TGTGCCAGCAGTGAATGGACAGGGGGCGGCTACACCTTC. The V and J genes are TRBV6-1 and TRBJ1-2; 11 bases map to TRBD1. There are 13 residues in the CDR3. Trimming took 2 bases from V and 8 from J; bases not matched to a gene: 1. Per germline, CDR1 MNHNS and CDR2 SASEGT.

The gene calls are TRBV15 and TRBJ1-1, with D perhaps matching TRBD1 (5 bases). CDR1 is LNHNV, CDR2 YYDKDF, per germline (reference sequence). The V end lost 2 bases, the J end lost 8 bases, and 18 bases lay between the germline ends. The length of the CDR3 is 15 residues. CDR3 in amino acids: CATSRSTYRDREAFF. CDR3 coding DNA: TGTGCCACCAGCAGATCAACCTACCGGGACCGGGAAGCTTTCTTT.

This chain links TRBV27 with TRBJ1-5, with TRBD1 identical over 10 bases. This CDR3 is built from 18 residues. Germline-derived CDR1 and CDR2 are MNHEY and SMNVEV (reference sequence). J gave up 1 base and V 7 bases, and 13 bases lay outside the gene matches. The CDR3 sequence is CASKATGGAVGSNQPQHF. The CDR3 DNA is TGTGCCAGCAAGGCGACAGGGGGCGCCGTAGGAAGCAATCAGCCCCAGCATTTT.

The chain employs TRBV7-9 and TRBJ1-5; maybe TRBD1 (5 bases). CDR3 size: 14 residues. The germline V and J ends were trimmed by 4 bases and 0 bases, with 7 bases remaining between them. From germline, CDR1 is SEHNR and CDR2 FQNEAQ (reference sequence). The CDR3, as DNA: TGTGCCAGCAGCTCGGGGGGTAGCAATCAGCCCCAGCATTTT. Translation: CASSSGGSNQPQHF.